These T cell receptor beta chains were read from a single sample in a study of blood T cell repertoires in COVID-19. Clones were sequenced by immunoSEQ multiplex PCR, and TCRdb holds only the in-frame ones, with some missing. The top ten clones hold about 6.9% of a sample with roughly 190,000 clones, 80% of them seen once. Material for sequencing was peripheral blood. These TCRs come from a man in his sixties with acute or convalescent COVID-19. The CDR3 runs from the conserved cysteine through the conserved F or W. The order of the fields is clone size, J gene, V gene, D gene, CDR3 DNA, CDR3 protein. A D gene is named only where the DNA matches it firmly. Size is stated for part of the rows, as once, few or many counts, or as a class when the clone is expanded.

>few|TRBJ2-7|TRBV5-6|TRBD1
TGTGCCAGCAGCTTGGTAGGGACAGGCCTTAGCTCCTACGAGCAGTACTTC
CASSLVGTGLSSYEQYF
>.|TRBJ2-3|TRBV3-1/TRBV3-2|TRBD2
TGTGCCAGCAGCCAGGCATCTAGCGGGGGGGATACGCAGTATTTT
CASSQASSGGDTQYF
>.|TRBJ2-2|TRBV5-1|TRBD2
TGCGCCAGCAGCTTGGGAGCGGGAGTGGTGGCCGGGGAGCTGTTTTTT
CASSLGAGVVAGELFF
>few|TRBJ2-7|TRBV18|.
TGTGCCAGCTCGCCAGGGCGCGAGCAGTACTTC
CASSPGREQYF
>.|TRBJ2-2|TRBV5-1|TRBD2
TGCGCCAGCATTGGACTAGCAGGAAACACCGGGGAGCTGTTTTTT
CASIGLAGNTGELFF
>.|TRBJ2-5|TRBV19|TRBD1
TGTGCCAGTAGTATAACAGGGGGCGGGGAGACCCAGTACTTC
CASSITGGGETQYF
>.|TRBJ1-3|TRBV5-1|.
TGCGCCAGCAGCTTGGGACAGGGAAACACCATATATTTT
CASSLGQGNTIYF
>.|TRBJ1-2|TRBV5-1|.
TGCGCCAGCAGCTTCGACAGACCCCCTAACTATGGCTACACCTTC
CASSFDRPPNYGYTF
>.|TRBJ1-2|TRBV5-1|TRBD1
TGCGCCAGCAGCTACACCGGACAGGGGGCAGGTGGCTACACCTTC
CASSYTGQGAGGYTF
>few|TRBJ2-7|TRBV19|TRBD2
TGTGCCAGTAGTAAAACTAGCGGACTACCCTACGAGCAGTACTTC
CASSKTSGLPYEQYF
>.|TRBJ1-1|TRBV5-1|TRBD1
TGCGCCAGCAGCATACAGGGAGCAGGGGGGACTGAAGCTTTCTTT
CASSIQGAGGTEAFF
>.|TRBJ1-3|TRBV7-9|TRBD1
TGTGCCAGCAGCCATGAGACAGGGGCTGGAAACACCATATATTTT
CASSHETGAGNTIYF
>.|TRBJ1-1|TRBV6-5|.
TGTGCTTTACGGAGCACTGAAGCTTTCTTT
CALRSTEAFF
>.|TRBJ2-1|TRBV10-3|TRBD2
TGTGCCATCAGCGGAGTAGCGGGGGGGAGCAATGAGCAGTTCTTC
CAISGVAGGSNEQFF
>once|TRBJ2-1|TRBV30|TRBD2
TGTGCCTGGTCTGGACTAGCGGGGGTTCGGAATGAGCAGTTCTTC
CAWSGLAGVRNEQFF
>.|TRBJ1-1|TRBV6-5|TRBD1
TGTGCCAGCAGAAAGGACAGGGTGGCTGAAGCTTTCTTT
CASRKDRVAEAFF